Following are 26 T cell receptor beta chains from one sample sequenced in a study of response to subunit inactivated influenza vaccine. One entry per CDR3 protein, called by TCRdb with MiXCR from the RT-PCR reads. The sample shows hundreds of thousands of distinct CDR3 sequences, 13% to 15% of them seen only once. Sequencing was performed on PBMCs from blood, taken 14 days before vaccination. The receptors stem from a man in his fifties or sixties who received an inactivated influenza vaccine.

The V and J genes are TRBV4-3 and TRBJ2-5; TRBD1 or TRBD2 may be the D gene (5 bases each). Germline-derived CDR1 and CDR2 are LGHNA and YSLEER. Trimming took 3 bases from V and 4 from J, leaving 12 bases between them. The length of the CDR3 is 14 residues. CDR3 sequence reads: CASSQGPLPETQYF. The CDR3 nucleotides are TGCGCCAGCAGCCAGGGACCCCTCCCAGAGACCCAGTACTTC.

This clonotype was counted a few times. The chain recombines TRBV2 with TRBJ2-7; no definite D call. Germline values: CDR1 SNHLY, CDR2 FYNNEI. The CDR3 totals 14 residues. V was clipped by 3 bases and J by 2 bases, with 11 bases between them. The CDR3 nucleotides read TGTGCCAGCAGTGATACGGCGAGGACCTACGAGCAGTACTTC. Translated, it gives CASSDTARTYEQYF.

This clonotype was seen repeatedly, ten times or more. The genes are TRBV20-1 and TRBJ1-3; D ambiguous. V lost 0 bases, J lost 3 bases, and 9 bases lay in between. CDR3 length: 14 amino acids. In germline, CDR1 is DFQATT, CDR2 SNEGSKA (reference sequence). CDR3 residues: CSARDYGLGNTIYF. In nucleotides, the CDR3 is TGCAGTGCTAGAGATTACGGACTTGGAAACACCATATATTTT.

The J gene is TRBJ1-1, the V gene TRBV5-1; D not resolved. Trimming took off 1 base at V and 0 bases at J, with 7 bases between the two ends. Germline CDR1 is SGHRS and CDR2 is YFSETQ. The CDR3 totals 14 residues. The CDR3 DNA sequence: TGCGCCAGCAGCTTGTCTCCGGTGAACACTGAAGCTTTCTTT. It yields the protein CASSLSPVNTEAFF.

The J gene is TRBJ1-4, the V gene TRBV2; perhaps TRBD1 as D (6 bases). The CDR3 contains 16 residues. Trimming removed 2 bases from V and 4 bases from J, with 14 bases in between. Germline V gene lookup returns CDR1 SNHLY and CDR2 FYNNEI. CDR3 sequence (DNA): TGTGCCAGCAGTGAATATGGTCGGGGGCTTAATGAAAAACTGTTTTTT. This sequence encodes CASSEYGRGLNEKLFF.

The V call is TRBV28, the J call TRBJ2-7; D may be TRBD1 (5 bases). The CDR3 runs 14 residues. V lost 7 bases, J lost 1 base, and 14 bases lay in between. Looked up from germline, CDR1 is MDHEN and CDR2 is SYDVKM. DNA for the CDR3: TGTGCCAGCATATCTATCGGACATTCCTACGAGCAGTACTTC. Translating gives CASISIGHSYEQYF.

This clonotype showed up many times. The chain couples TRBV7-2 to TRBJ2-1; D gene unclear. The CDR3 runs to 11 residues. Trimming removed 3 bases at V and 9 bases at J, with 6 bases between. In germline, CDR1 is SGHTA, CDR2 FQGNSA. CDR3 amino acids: CASSLSSEQFF. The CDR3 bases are TGTGCCAGCAGCTTGTCGAGTGAGCAGTTCTTC. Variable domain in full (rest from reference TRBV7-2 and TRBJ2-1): GAGVSQSPSNKVTEKGKDVELRCDPISGHTALYWYRQSLGQGLEFLIYFQGNSAPDKSGLPSDRFSAERTGGSVSTLTIQRTQQEDSAVYLCASSLSSEQFFGPGTRLTVL.

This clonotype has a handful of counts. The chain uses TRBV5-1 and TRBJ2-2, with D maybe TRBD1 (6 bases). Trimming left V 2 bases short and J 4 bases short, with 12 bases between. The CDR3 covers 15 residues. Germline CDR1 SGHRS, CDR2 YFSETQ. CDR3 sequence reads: CASSFRQAVTGELFF. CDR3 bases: TGCGCCAGCAGCTTCCGACAGGCGGTCACCGGGGAGCTGTTTTTT.

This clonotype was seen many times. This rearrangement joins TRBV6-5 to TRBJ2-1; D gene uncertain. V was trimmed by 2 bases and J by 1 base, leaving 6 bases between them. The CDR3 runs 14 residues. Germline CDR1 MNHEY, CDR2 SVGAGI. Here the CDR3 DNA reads TGTGCCAGCAGTTACGTGGGTTCCTACAATGAGCAGTTCTTC. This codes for CASSYVGSYNEQFF.

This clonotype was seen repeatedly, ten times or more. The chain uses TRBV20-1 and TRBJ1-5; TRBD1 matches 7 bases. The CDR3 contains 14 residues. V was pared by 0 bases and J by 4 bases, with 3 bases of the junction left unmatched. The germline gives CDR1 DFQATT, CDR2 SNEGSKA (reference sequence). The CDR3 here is CSARDRQGNQPQHF. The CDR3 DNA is TGCAGTGCTAGAGACCGACAGGGAAATCAGCCCCAGCATTTT.

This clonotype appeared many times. The CDR3 DNA follows: TGTGCCACCAGCAGAGATCGGCGCTACGAGCAGTACTTC. Its translation is CATSRDRRYEQYF. The rearrangement joins TRBV15 to TRBJ2-7, with D uncertain. V lost 0 bases and J 3 bases, leaving 6 bases between the germline ends. CDR3 length: 13 amino acids. Germline V gene sequence: CDR1 LNHNV, CDR2 YYDKDF (reference sequence).

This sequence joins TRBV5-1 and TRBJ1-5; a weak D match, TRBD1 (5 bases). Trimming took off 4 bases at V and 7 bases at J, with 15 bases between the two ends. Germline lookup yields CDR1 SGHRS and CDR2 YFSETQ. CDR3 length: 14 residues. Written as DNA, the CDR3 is TGCGCCAGCAGCCCGGAGAGGGGTGACCAGCCCCAGCATTTT. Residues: CASSPERGDQPQHF. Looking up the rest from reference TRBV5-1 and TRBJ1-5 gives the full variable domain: KAGVTQTPRYLIKTRGQQVTLSCSPISGHRSVSWYQQTPGQGLQFLFEYFSETQRNKGNFPGRFSGRQFSNSRSEMNVSTLELGDSALYLCASSPERGDQPQHFGDGTRLSIL.

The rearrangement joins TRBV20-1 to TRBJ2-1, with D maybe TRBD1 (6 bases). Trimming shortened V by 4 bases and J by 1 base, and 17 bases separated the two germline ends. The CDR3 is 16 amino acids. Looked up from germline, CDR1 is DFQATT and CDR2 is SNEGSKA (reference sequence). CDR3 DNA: TGCAGTGCTACCCCCCCTCAGGGGTGGTCCTACAATGAGCAGTTCTTC. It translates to CSATPPQGWSYNEQFF.

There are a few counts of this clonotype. The DNA for the CDR3 is TGTGCCAGCTCGTACAGGGCGAACACTGAAGCTTTCTTT. Its protein is CASSYRANTEAFF. The V and J genes are TRBV14 and TRBJ1-1; TRBD1 is a possible D gene (6 bases). CDR3 length equals 13 residues. V was cut by 8 bases and J by 1 base, with 11 bases left in between. Germline V CDR1 and CDR2: SGHDN, FVKESK.

For the CDR3, the DNA is TGTGCCACCAGTGATTTGGCCCGGGACACAGATACGCAGTATTTT. This translates into CATSDLARDTDTQYF. This sequence joins TRBV24-1 and TRBJ2-3; D may be TRBD2 (5 bases). The CDR3 is made up of 15 amino acids. CDR1 KGHDR and CDR2 SFDVKD come from the germline V gene. Trimming pared 0 bases from V and 2 bases from J, leaving 8 bases between.

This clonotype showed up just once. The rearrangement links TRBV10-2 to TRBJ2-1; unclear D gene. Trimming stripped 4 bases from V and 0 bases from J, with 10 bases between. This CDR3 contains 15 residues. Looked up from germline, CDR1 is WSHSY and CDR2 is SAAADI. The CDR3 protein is CASSGIGYSYNEQFF. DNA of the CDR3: TGCGCCAGCAGTGGAATAGGGTACTCCTACAATGAGCAGTTCTTC.

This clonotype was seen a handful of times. CDR3 bases: TGTGCCAGCAGCCAACTAGCGGGGGGGCGGGAGACCCAGTACTTC. Translation: CASSQLAGGRETQYF. The chain carries TRBV7-2 and TRBJ2-5, with 13 bases lining up with TRBD2. J was trimmed by 5 bases and V by 5 bases; bases with no gene match: 5. Looked up from germline, CDR1 is SGHTA and CDR2 is FQGNSA. The CDR3 has 15 residues.

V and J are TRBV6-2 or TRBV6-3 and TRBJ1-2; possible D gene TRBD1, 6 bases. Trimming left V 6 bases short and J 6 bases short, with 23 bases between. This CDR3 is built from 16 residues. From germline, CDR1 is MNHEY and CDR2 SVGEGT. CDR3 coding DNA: TGTGCCAGCAGCGCTGGGGGCCGGACTCCTGGCAATGGCTACACCTTC. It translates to CASSAGGRTPGNGYTF.

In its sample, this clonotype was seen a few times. The CDR3 sequence: CASSFGTGLTEAFF. The CDR3 DNA is TGTGCCAGCAGCTTCGGGACAGGGTTGACTGAAGCTTTCTTT. This chain links TRBV5-6 with TRBJ1-1; 9 nucleotides align to TRBD1. Germline lookup yields CDR1 SGHDT and CDR2 YYEEEE. The V segment lost 2 bases and the J segment 5 bases; nucleotides outside the gene matches: 4. The CDR3 contains 14 residues.

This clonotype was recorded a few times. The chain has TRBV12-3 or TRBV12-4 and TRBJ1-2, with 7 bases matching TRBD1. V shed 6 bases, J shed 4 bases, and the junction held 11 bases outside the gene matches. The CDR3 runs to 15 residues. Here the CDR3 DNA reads TGTGCCAGCAGCGAAGGGACAGCAAAAAGCTATGGCTACACCTTC. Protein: CASSEGTAKSYGYTF.

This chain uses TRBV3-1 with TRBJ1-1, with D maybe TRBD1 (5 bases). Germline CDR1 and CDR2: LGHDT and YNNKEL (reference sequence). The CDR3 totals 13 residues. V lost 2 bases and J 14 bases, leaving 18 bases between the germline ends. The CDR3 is CASSQKAAGLAFF. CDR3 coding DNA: TGTGCCAGCAGCCAAAAAGCGGCAGGGCTAGCCTTCTTT.

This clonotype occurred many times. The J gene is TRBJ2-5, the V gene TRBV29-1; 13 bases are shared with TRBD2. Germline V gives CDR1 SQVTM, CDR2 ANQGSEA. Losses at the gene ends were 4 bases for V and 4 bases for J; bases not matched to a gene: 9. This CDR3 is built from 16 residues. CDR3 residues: CSVVGGTSGVRETQYF. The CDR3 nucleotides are TGCAGCGTTGTAGGTGGGACTAGCGGGGTCAGAGAGACCCAGTACTTC.

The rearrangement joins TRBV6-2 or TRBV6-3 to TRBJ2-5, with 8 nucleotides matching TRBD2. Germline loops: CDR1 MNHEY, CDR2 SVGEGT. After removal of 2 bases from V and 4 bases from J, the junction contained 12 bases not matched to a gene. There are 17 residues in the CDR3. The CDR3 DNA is TGTGCCAGCAGTTACCTGACTAGCGTACAGCGGAGAGAGACCCAGTACTTC. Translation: CASSYLTSVQRRETQYF.

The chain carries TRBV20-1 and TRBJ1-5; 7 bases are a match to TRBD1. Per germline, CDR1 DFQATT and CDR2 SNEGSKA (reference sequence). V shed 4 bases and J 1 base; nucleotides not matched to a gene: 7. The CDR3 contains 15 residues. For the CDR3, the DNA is TGCAGTGCTAACAGGGGCCCGGGGAGCAATCAGCCCCAGCATTTT. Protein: CSANRGPGSNQPQHF.

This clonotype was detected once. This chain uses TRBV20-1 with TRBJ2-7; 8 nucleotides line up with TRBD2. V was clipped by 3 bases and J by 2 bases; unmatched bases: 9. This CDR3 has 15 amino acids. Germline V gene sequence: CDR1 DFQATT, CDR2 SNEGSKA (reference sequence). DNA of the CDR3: TGCAGTGCTAGTAGACCTGGCGGGGGGACCTACGAGCAGTACTTC. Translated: CSASRPGGGTYEQYF.

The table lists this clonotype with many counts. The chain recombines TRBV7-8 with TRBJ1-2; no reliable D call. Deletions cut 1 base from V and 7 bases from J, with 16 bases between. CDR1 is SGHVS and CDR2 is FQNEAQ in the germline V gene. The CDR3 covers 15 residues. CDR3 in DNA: TGTGCCAGCAGCTTAGGTGCTGGCGGGCTTGGTGGCTACACCTTC. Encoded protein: CASSLGAGGLGGYTF.